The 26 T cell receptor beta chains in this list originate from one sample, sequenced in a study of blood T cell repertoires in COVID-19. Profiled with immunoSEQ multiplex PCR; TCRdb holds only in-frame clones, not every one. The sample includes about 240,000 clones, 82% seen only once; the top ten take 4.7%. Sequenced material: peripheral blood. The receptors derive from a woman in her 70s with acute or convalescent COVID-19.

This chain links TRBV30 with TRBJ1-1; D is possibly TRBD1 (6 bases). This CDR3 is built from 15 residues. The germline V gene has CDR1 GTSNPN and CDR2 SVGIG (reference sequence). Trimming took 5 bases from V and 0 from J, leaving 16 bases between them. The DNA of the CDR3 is TGTGCCTGGGTTCCCCCGACAGGAATGAACACTGAAGCTTTCTTT. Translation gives CAWVPPTGMNTEAFF. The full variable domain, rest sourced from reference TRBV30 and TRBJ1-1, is SQTIHQWPATLVQPVGSPLSLECTVEGTSNPNLYWYRQAAGRGLQLLFYSVGIGQISSEVPQNLSASRPQDRQFILSSKKLLLSDSGFYLCAWVPPTGMNTEAFFGQGTRLTVV.

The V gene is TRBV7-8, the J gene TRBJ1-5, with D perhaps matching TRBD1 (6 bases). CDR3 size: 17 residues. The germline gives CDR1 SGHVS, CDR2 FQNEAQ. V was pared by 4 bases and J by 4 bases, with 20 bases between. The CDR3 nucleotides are TGTGCCAGCAGCTATCTCCCGGGACAACTGAGGAATCAGCCCCAGCATTTT. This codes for CASSYLPGQLRNQPQHF.

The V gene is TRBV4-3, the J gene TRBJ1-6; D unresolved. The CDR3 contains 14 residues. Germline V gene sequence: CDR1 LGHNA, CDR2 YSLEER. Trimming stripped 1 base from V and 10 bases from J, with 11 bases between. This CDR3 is CASSQAAGSSPLHF. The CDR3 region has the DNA TGCGCCAGCAGCCAAGCTGCGGGTAGCTCACCCCTCCACTTT.

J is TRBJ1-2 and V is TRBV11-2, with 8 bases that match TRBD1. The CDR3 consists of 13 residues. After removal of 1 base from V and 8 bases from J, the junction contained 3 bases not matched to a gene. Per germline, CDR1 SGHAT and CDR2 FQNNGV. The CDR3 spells CASSLAQGEGYTF. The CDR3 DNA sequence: TGTGCCAGCAGCTTAGCACAGGGGGAAGGCTACACCTTC.

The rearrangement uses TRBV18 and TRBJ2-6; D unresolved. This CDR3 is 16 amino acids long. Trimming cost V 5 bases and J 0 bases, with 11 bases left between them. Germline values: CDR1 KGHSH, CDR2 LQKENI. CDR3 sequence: CASSEEQSSGANVLTF. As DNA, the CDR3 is TGTGCCAGCTCAGAGGAGCAGAGCTCTGGGGCCAACGTCCTGACTTTC.

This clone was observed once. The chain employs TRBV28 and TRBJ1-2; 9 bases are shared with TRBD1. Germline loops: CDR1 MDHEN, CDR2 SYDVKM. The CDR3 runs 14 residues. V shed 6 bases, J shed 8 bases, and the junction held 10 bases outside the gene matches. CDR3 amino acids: CASSYLGTGIGYTF. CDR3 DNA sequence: TGTGCCAGCAGCTACCTAGGGACAGGGATCGGCTACACCTTC.

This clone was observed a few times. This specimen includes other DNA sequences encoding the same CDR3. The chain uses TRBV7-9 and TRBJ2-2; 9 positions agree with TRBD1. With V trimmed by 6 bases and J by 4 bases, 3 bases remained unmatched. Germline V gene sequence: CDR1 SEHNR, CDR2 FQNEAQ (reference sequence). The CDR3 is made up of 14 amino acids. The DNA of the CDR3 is TGTGCCAGCAGGGGACAGGGAGGCACCGGGGAGCTGTTTTTT. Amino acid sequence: CASRGQGGTGELFF.

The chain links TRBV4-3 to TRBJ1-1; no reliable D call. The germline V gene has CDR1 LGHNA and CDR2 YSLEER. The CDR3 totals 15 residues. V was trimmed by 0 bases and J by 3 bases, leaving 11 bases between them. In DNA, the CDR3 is TGCGCCAGCAGCCAAGAGCCGAACTCGGACACTGAAGCTTTCTTT. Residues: CASSQEPNSDTEAFF.

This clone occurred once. The CDR3 protein is CASSSGTGGNTEAFF. Written as DNA, the CDR3 is TGTGCCAGCAGTTCAGGGACAGGGGGGAACACTGAAGCTTTCTTT. This sequence joins TRBV27 and TRBJ1-1, with 11 nucleotides matching TRBD1. V trimming: 4 bases; J trimming: 1 base; junction bases outside the gene matches: 2. CDR1 is MNHEY and CDR2 is SMNVEV in the germline V gene (reference sequence). The CDR3 has 15 amino acids.

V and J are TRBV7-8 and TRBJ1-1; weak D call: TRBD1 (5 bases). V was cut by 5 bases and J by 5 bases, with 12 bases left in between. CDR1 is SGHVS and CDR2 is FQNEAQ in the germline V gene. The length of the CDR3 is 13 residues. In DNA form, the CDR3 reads TGTGCCAGCAGCCGAAATGGGGGGACTGAAGCTTTCTTT. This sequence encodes CASSRNGGTEAFF.

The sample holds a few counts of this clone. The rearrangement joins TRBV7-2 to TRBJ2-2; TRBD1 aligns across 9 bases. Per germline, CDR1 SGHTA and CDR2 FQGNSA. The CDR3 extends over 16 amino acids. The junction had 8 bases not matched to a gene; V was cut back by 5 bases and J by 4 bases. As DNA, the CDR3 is TGTGCCAGCAGCCCACCCGGGACAGGGATCACCGGGGAGCTGTTTTTT. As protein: CASSPPGTGITGELFF.

The CDR3 spells CASSAGLYTGELFF. CDR3 coding DNA: TGTGCCAGCAGCGCGGGACTCTACACCGGGGAGCTGTTTTTT. The chain combines TRBV9 with TRBJ2-2; tentatively, D is TRBD2 (6 bases). Germline V gene data show CDR1 as SGDLS and CDR2 as YYNGEE. V lost 3 bases to trimming and J lost 3 bases, with 9 bases between them. This CDR3 region has 14 residues.

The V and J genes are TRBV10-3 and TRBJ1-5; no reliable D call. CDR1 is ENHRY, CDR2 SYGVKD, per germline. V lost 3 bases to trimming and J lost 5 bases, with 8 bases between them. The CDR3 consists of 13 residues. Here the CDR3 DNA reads TGTGCCATCAGTGAATTATCTGATCAGCCCCAGCATTTT. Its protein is CAISELSDQPQHF.

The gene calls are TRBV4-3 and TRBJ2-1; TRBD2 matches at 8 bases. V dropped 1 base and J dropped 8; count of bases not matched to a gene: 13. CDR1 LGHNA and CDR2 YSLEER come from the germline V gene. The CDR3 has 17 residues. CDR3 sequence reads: CASSQGNRGGSFDEQFF. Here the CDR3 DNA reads TGCGCCAGCAGCCAAGGTAACCGCGGGGGGTCATTCGATGAGCAGTTCTTC.

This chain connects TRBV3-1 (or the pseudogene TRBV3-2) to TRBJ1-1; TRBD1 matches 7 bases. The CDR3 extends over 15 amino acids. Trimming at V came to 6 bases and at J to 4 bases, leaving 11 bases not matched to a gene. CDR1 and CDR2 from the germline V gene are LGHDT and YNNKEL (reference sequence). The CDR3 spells CASSLMTGKSTEAFF. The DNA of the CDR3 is TGTGCCAGCAGTCTGATGACAGGGAAGAGCACTGAAGCTTTCTTT.

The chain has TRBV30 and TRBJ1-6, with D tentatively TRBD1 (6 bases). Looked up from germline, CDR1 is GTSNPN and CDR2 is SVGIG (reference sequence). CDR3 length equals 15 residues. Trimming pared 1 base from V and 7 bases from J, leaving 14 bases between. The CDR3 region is CAWSAYRVGNSPLHF. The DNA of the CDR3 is TGTGCCTGGAGTGCTTACAGGGTGGGGAATTCACCCCTCCACTTT.

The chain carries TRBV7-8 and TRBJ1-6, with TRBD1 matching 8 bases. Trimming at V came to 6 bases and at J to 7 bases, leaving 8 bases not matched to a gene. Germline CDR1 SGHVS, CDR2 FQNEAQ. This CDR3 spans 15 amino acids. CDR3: CASSFGQGKNSPLHF. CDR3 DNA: TGTGCCAGCAGTTTCGGACAGGGAAAGAATTCACCCCTCCACTTT.

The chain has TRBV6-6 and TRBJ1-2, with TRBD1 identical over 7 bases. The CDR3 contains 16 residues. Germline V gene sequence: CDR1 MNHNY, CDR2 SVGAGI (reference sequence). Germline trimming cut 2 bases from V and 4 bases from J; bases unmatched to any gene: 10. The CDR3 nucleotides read TGTGCCAGCAGTTACGGTGACAGGGATCGGCTCTATGGCTACACCTTC. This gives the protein CASSYGDRDRLYGYTF.

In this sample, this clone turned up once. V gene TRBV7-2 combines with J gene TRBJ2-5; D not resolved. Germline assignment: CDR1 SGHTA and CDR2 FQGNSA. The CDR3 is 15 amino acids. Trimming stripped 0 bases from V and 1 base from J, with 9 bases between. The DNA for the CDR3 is TGTGCCAGCAGCTTAGCGTGGGCAGCCCAAGAGACCCAGTACTTC. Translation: CASSLAWAAQETQYF.

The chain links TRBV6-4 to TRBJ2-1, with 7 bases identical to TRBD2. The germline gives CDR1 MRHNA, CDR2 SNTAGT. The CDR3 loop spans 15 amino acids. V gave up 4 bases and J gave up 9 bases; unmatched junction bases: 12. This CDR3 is CASSVWLDPGGEQFF. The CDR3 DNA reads TGTGCCAGCAGTGTCTGGTTGGACCCGGGGGGTGAGCAGTTCTTC.

The CDR3, as DNA: TGCGCCAGCAGCCAGGCACAGGGCGATGGCTACACCTTC. Its translation is CASSQAQGDGYTF. The genes are TRBV4-1 and TRBJ1-2; D is perhaps TRBD1 (6 bases). V dropped 3 bases and J dropped 6 bases, with 11 bases sitting between them. The CDR3 totals 13 residues. The germline V gene encodes CDR1 MGHRA and CDR2 YSYEKL.

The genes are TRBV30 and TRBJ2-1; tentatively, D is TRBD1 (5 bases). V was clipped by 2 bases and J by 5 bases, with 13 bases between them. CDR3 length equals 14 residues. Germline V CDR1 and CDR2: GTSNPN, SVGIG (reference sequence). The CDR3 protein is CAWSSLEGDNEQFF. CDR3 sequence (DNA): TGTGCCTGGAGTAGCTTGGAAGGGGACAATGAGCAGTTCTTC.

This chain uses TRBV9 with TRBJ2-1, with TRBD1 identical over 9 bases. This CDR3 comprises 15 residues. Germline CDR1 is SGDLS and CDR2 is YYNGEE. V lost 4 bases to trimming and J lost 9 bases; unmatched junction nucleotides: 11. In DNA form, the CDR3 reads TGTGCCAGCAGCCCGAGGGGACAGGGTTTAAGTGAGCAGTTCTTC. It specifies CASSPRGQGLSEQFF.

In DNA, the CDR3 is TGTGCCTGGAGGCCGACGGGCGGGAATGAAAAACTGTTTTTT. Residues: CAWRPTGGNEKLFF. The rearrangement links TRBV30 to TRBJ1-4; D is unclear. Germline V CDR1 and CDR2: GTSNPN, SVGIG (reference sequence). The CDR3 has 14 amino acids. Deletions cut 3 bases from V and 5 bases from J, with 13 bases between.

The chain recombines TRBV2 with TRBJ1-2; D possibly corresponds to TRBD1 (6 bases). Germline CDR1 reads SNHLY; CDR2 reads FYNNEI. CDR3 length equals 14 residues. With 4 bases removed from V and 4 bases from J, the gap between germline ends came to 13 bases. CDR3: CASSARTVGYGYTF. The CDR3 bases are TGTGCCAGCAGTGCAAGGACAGTCGGCTATGGCTACACCTTC.

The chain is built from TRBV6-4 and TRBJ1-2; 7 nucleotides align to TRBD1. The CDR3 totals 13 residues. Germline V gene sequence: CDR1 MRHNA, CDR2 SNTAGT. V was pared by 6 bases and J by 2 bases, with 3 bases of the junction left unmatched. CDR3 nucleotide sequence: TGTGCCAGCAGAGGACAGGACAACTATGGCTACACCTTC. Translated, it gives CASRGQDNYGYTF.